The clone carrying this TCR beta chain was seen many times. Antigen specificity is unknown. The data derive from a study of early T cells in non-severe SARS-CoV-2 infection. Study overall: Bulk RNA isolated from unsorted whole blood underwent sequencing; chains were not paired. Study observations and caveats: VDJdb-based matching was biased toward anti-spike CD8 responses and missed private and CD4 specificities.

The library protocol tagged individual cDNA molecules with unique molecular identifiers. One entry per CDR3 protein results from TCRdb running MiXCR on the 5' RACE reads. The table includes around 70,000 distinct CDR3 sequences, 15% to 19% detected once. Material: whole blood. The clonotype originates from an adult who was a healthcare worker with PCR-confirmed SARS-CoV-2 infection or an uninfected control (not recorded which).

CDR3 nucleotides: TGCGCCAGCAGCCCGAGTTATAGCAATCAGCCCCAGCATTTT. Translated: CASSPSYSNQPQHF. The V gene is TRBV4-1, the J gene TRBJ1-5; D not resolved. With 4 bases removed from V and 0 bases from J, the gap between germline ends came to 7 bases. This CDR3 contains 14 residues. Germline assignment: CDR1 MGHRA and CDR2 YSYEKL.